This T cell receptor beta chain came from a study of blood T cell repertoires in COVID-19. Study-wide context: Donors in the United States, Italy and Spain gave samples during acute or convalescent COVID-19. In each case, the material was cDNA or gDNA derived from T cells, B-cell-depleted T cells, or PBMCs.

This CDR3 region has 15 residues. Germline V CDR1 and CDR2: SGHTA, FQGTGA. V was pared by 2 bases and J by 4 bases, with 14 bases between. Per the original data handling: Nucleated cell number was recorded as an estimate derived from reference gene primer amplification. The assay was immunoSEQ multiplex PCR, and TCRdb's table has in-frame clones only and misses some. The V and J calls and the clone size are those of that table, but D and trimming were determined from the DNA. The data hold some 270,000 clones, with approximately 86% observed a single time. This TCR was recovered from a man aged 35-49 years with active or convalescent COVID-19. This chain uses TRBV7-3 with TRBJ1-2; D gene unclear. Sequencing was done on a sample of peripheral blood. CDR3 DNA sequence: TGTGCCAGCAGCTTACAGGCAGGATCAAGCTATGGCTACACCTTC. Translated: CASSLQAGSSYGYTF.